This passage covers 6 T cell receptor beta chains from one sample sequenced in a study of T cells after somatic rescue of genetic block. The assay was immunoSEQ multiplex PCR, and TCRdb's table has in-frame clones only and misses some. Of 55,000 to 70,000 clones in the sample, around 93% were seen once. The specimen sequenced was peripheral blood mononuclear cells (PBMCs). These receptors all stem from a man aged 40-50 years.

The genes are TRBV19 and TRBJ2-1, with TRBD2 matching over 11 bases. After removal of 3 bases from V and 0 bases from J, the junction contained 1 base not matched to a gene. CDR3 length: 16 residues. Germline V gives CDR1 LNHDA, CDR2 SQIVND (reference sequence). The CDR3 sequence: CASSILAGGSYNEQFF. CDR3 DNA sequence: TGTGCCAGTAGTATCCTAGCGGGGGGCTCCTACAATGAGCAGTTCTTC.

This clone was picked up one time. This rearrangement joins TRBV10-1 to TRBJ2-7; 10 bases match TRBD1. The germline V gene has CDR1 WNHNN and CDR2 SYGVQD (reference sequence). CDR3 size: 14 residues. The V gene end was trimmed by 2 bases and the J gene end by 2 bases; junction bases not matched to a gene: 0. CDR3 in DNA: TGCGCCAGCAGTGAGGGGACAGGGGCCTACGAGCAGTACTTC. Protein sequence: CASSEGTGAYEQYF.

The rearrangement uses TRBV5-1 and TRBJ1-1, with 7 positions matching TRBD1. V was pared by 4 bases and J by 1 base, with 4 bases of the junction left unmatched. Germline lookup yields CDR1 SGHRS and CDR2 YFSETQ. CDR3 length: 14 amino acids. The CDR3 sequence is CASSTWTGNTEAFF. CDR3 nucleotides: TGCGCCAGCAGCACCTGGACAGGGAACACTGAAGCTTTCTTT. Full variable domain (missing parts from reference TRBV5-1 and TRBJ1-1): KAGVTQTPRYLIKTRGQQVTLSCSPISGHRSVSWYQQTPGQGLQFLFEYFSETQRNKGNFPGRFSGRQFSNSRSEMNVSTLELGDSALYLCASSTWTGNTEAFFGQGTRLTVV.

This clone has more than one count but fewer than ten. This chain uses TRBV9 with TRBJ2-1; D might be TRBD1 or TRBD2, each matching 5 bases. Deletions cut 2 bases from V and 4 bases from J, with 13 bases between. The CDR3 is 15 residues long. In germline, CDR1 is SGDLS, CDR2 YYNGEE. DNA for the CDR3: TGTGCCAGCAGCGTCCGGGACGACGTATACAATGAGCAGTTCTTC. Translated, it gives CASSVRDDVYNEQFF.

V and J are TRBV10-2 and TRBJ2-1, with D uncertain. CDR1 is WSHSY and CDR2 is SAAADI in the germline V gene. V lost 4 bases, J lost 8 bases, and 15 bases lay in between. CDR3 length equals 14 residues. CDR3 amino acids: CASSAFSVADEQFF. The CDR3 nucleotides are TGCGCCAGCAGTGCCTTTTCCGTTGCCGATGAGCAGTTCTTC.

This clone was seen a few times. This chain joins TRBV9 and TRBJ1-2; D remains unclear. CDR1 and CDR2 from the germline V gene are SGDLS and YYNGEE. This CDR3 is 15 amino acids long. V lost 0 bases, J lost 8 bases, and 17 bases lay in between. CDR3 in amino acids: CASSVGTIDRKGYTF. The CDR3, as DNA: TGTGCCAGCAGCGTAGGGACCATAGATCGGAAGGGCTACACCTTC.